These 27 T cell receptor beta chains were sequenced from one sample in a study of beta chain features in type 1 diabetes. What was sequenced were expressed TCRB transcripts, since all of the isolated RNA had been reverse transcribed. The method was immunoSEQ multiplex PCR; TCRdb's version includes in-frame clones alone and lacks a portion of them. Seen here are around 430,000 clones, about 30% observed once, and the top ten hold around 0.065%. The source material was naive CD4+ T cells from blood. The receptors were sampled from a man aged 18 to 30 in good health.

This chain connects TRBV7-2 to TRBJ2-5, with 8 bases aligning to TRBD2. Germline V gives CDR1 SGHTA, CDR2 FQGNSA. This CDR3 spans 16 amino acids. Trimming removed 2 bases from V and 2 bases from J; junction bases left unmatched: 7. The CDR3 DNA reads as TGTGCCAGCAGCTTATCGGTAGCGGGAAGTCAAGAGACCCAGTACTTC. This sequence encodes CASSLSVAGSQETQYF.

The chain employs TRBV7-2 and TRBJ2-7; TRBD1 matches at 8 bases. The V segment lost 0 bases and the J segment 6 bases; nucleotides outside the gene matches: 4. Germline CDR1 reads SGHTA; CDR2 reads FQGNSA. The CDR3 totals 14 residues. Written as DNA, the CDR3 is TGTGCCAGCAGCTTAGCCCCGGACAGGGCCGAGCAGTACTTC. It specifies CASSLAPDRAEQYF.

The CDR3 reads CAWASGQGPDEKLFF. DNA for the CDR3: TGTGCCTGGGCATCTGGACAGGGCCCGGATGAAAAACTGTTTTTT. The chain recombines TRBV30 with TRBJ1-4, with TRBD1 identical over 8 bases. Germline V CDR1 and CDR2: GTSNPN, SVGIG (reference sequence). This CDR3 comprises 15 residues. V shed 5 bases and J 6 bases; nucleotides not matched to a gene: 11.

This clone appeared a few times. The CDR3 region is CASSLGQTNEKLFF. The CDR3 DNA reads TGTGCCAGCAGCCTGGGACAGACTAATGAAAAACTGTTTTTT. J is TRBJ1-4 and V is TRBV7-9, with 7 bases that match TRBD1. Germline V gene lookup returns CDR1 SEHNR and CDR2 FQNEAQ (reference sequence). This CDR3 has 14 residues. The V gene end was trimmed by 5 bases and the J gene end by 2 bases; junction bases not matched to a gene: 2.

The CDR3 sequence: CASSPYWTAYEQYF. In DNA form, the CDR3 reads TGTGCCAGCAGCCCCTATTGGACAGCCTACGAGCAGTACTTC. The gene calls are TRBV7-8 and TRBJ2-7; tentatively, D is TRBD1 (6 bases). The germline gives CDR1 SGHVS, CDR2 FQNEAQ. This CDR3 contains 14 residues. V was cut by 5 bases and J by 2 bases, with 13 bases left in between. The full variable domain, rest sourced from reference TRBV7-8 and TRBJ2-7, is GAGVSQSPRYKVAKRGQDVALRCDPISGHVSLFWYQQALGQGPEFLTYFQNEAQLDKSGLPSDRFFAERPEGSVSTLKIQRTQQEDSAVYLCASSPYWTAYEQYFGPGTRLTVT.

This clone showed up just a few times. The chain is built from TRBV29-1 and TRBJ2-3; 9 bases are shared with TRBD2. With 3 bases clipped from V and 6 bases from J, the junction kept 7 bases outside the gene matches. Germline V gene data show CDR1 as SQVTM and CDR2 as ANQGSEA. CDR3 size: 14 residues. CDR3 sequence: CSVDSLAGFDTQYF. The CDR3 DNA follows: TGCAGCGTTGATTCTCTAGCGGGGTTTGATACGCAGTATTTT.

This clone was seen once. CDR3 amino acids: CAWSVDRVSNQPQHF. In DNA, the CDR3 is TGTGCCTGGAGCGTGGACAGGGTAAGCAATCAGCCCCAGCATTTT. The chain links TRBV30 to TRBJ1-5; TRBD1 aligns across 8 bases. Germline-derived CDR1 and CDR2 are GTSNPN and SVGIG (reference sequence). The CDR3 spans 15 residues. J was trimmed by 1 base and V by 3 bases; bases with no gene match: 5.

This clone was seen only a few times. The chain links TRBV7-9 to TRBJ2-5; D gene ambiguous. Germline CDR1 is SEHNR and CDR2 is FQNEAQ (reference sequence). The ends were cut back, 5 bases at V and 4 bases at J, with 17 bases in the middle. The CDR3 has 15 residues. CDR3 region: CASSPGVRELETQYF. DNA of the CDR3: TGTGCCAGCAGCCCTGGGGTCCGAGAACTAGAGACCCAGTACTTC.

The V gene is TRBV9, the J gene TRBJ2-1; 10 bases line up with TRBD2. The CDR3 length is 15 residues. From germline, CDR1 is SGDLS and CDR2 YYNGEE. Trimming removed 0 bases from V and 8 bases from J; junction bases left unmatched: 5. The CDR3 reads CASSVVASGRDEQFF. The CDR3 DNA sequence: TGTGCCAGCAGCGTAGTGGCTAGCGGGAGAGATGAGCAGTTCTTC. Together with reference TRBV9 and TRBJ2-1, the CDR3 gives the full variable domain: DSGVTQTPKHLITATGQRVTLRCSPRSGDLSVYWYQQSLDQGLQFLIQYYNGEERAKGNILERFSAQQFPDLHSELNLSSLELGDSALYFCASSVVASGRDEQFFGPGTRLTVL.

As DNA, the CDR3 is TGTGCCAGCAGCGGACAGGCATCCTACGAGCAGTACTTC. Amino acid sequence: CASSGQASYEQYF. This chain uses TRBV7-9 with TRBJ2-7, with TRBD1 matching over 7 bases. The CDR3 consists of 13 residues. The J segment lost 1 base and the V segment lost 5 bases, leaving 2 bases of the junction unmatched. Germline CDR1 and CDR2: SEHNR and FQNEAQ (reference sequence).

This clone has just a few counts. V usage is TRBV29-1 and J usage is TRBJ1-2; D unclear. There are 12 residues in the CDR3. Germline loops: CDR1 SQVTM, CDR2 ANQGSEA. The germline V and J ends were trimmed by 7 bases and 4 bases, with 13 bases remaining between them. This chain's CDR3 is CSAPLGFYGYTF. Here the CDR3 DNA reads TGCAGCGCCCCTTTGGGATTCTATGGCTACACCTTC.

The rearrangement uses TRBV9 and TRBJ2-5; 7 positions agree with TRBD1. Germline CDR1 and CDR2: SGDLS and YYNGEE. V shed 3 bases, J shed 8 bases, and the junction held 13 bases outside the gene matches. The CDR3 sequence is 15 residues long. Here the CDR3 DNA reads TGTGCCAGCAGCGCCCAAGCGACAGGGCCAACTACCCAGTACTTC. Translation gives CASSAQATGPTTQYF.

V and J are TRBV4-1 and TRBJ1-5; the D is unclear. The CDR3 runs 17 residues. V was shortened by 1 base and J by 4 bases, with 17 bases between the two germline ends. Per the germline V gene, CDR1 is MGHRA and CDR2 is YSYEKL. Here the CDR3 DNA reads TGCGCCAGCAGCCAAGTGGGATATATCCAGATTAATCAGCCCCAGCATTTT. Translated, it gives CASSQVGYIQINQPQHF.

In this sample, this clone turned up a few times. Other DNA sequences in this sample translate to the same CDR3. V gene TRBV7-2 combines with J gene TRBJ2-7, with D perhaps matching TRBD1 or TRBD2 (5 bases each). The CDR3 has 15 amino acids. Germline CDR1 and CDR2: SGHTA and FQGNSA. Trimming cost V 5 bases and J 3 bases, with 17 bases left between them. In DNA form, the CDR3 reads TGTGCCAGCAGCCCACCGGGTCGGGGCCTCTACGAGCAGTACTTC. It specifies CASSPPGRGLYEQYF.

The V gene is TRBV7-9, the J gene TRBJ2-5; a weak D match, TRBD2 (6 bases). The CDR3 is made up of 14 amino acids. Germline V lookup: CDR1 SEHNR, CDR2 FQNEAQ (reference sequence). Deletions cut 6 bases from V and 5 bases from J, with 16 bases between. CDR3: CASSPRGSKETQYF. The CDR3 DNA follows: TGTGCCAGCAGTCCCCGGGGGTCGAAGGAGACCCAGTACTTC.

This CDR3 reads CASPLTSRGNEQFF. The CDR3 DNA sequence: TGTGCCAGCCCCTTGACTAGCAGGGGGAATGAGCAGTTCTTC. The chain combines TRBV2 with TRBJ2-1; the D call may be TRBD1 or TRBD2 (7 bases each). V lost 8 bases and J 7 bases, leaving 18 bases between the germline ends. Germline CDR1 and CDR2: SNHLY and FYNNEI. This CDR3 is 14 amino acids long.

This clone was seen a few times. The chain has TRBV9 and TRBJ2-5; D is perhaps TRBD2 (5 bases). CDR1 SGDLS and CDR2 YYNGEE come from the germline V gene. The CDR3 has 14 residues. The V end was cut by 4 bases, the J end by 1 base, with 11 bases between. This CDR3 reads CASSFGGSQETQYF. The CDR3, as DNA: TGTGCCAGCAGCTTTGGAGGCAGCCAAGAGACCCAGTACTTC.

V gene TRBV7-2 combines with J gene TRBJ2-3; D is undetermined. Germline assignment: CDR1 SGHTA and CDR2 FQGNSA. This CDR3 region has 14 residues. Trimming cost V 3 bases and J 2 bases, with 9 bases left between them. The CDR3 protein is CASSFLSITDTQYF. CDR3 nucleotide sequence: TGTGCCAGCAGCTTCCTCAGCATCACAGATACGCAGTATTTT.

This clone was picked up a small number of times. V and J are TRBV23-1 and TRBJ2-7; no clear D. TRBV23-1 carries the ORF label, with uncertain function. CDR3 length: 13 amino acids. The germline V and J ends were trimmed by 0 bases and 9 bases, with 12 bases remaining between them. The CDR3 region has the DNA TGCGCCAGCAGTCAATCACAAAAAATGGTGCAGTACTTC. This sequence encodes CASSQSQKMVQYF.

This clone was found a few times. The V gene is TRBV6-5, the J gene TRBJ2-4; 9 bases line up with TRBD2. The CDR3 is 14 residues long. The junction had 8 bases not matched to a gene; V was cut back by 6 bases and J by 8 bases. CDR1 and CDR2 from the germline V gene are MNHEY and SVGAGI. The CDR3 is CASSMGLASDIQYF. CDR3 nucleotides: TGTGCCAGCAGCATGGGACTAGCTTCGGACATTCAGTACTTC.

Turning to this clone: The sample contains more than one DNA sequence encoding this CDR3. This chain joins TRBV28 and TRBJ1-2; no firm D call. This CDR3 has 11 amino acids. The V end was cut by 3 bases, the J end by 4 bases, with 3 bases between. CDR1 MDHEN and CDR2 SYDVKM come from the germline V gene. The CDR3 loop reads CASSLSYGYTF. The CDR3 bases are TGTGCCAGCAGTTTGTCCTATGGCTACACCTTC.

This clone was counted between two and nine times. The chain couples TRBV15 to TRBJ2-5, with D unclear. V was cut by 5 bases and J by 5 bases, with 18 bases left in between. The CDR3 totals 15 residues. Germline assignment: CDR1 LNHNV and CDR2 YYDKDF (reference sequence). In DNA form, the CDR3 reads TGTGCCACCAGCCGAAGAGACGGGTTCGGGGAGACCCAGTACTTC. It is translated as CATSRRDGFGETQYF.

The rearrangement joins TRBV4-1 to TRBJ2-7; perhaps TRBD2 as D (5 bases). V lost 4 bases and J lost 4, with 8 bases in between. Germline CDR1 is MGHRA and CDR2 is YSYEKL. This CDR3 is 12 amino acids long. DNA for the CDR3: TGCGCCAGCAGCCTCCGGGGTTACGAGCAGTACTTC. It yields the protein CASSLRGYEQYF.

This clone was seen a handful of times. The chain uses TRBV5-1 and TRBJ2-3; no clear D gene. Germline lookup yields CDR1 SGHRS and CDR2 YFSETQ. The CDR3 runs 13 residues. V was clipped by 5 bases and J by 1 base, with 8 bases between them. CDR3 nucleotides: TGCGCCAGCAGGCGAGTAGGCACAGATACGCAGTATTTT. This codes for CASRRVGTDTQYF. The whole variable domain, filled in from reference TRBV5-1 and TRBJ2-3, reads KAGVTQTPRYLIKTRGQQVTLSCSPISGHRSVSWYQQTPGQGLQFLFEYFSETQRNKGNFPGRFSGRQFSNSRSEMNVSTLELGDSALYLCASRRVGTDTQYFGPGTRLTVL.

The chain carries TRBV6-5 and TRBJ2-1, with TRBD2 matching 10 bases. The germline V gene has CDR1 MNHEY and CDR2 SVGAGI. This CDR3 is built from 14 residues. The V segment lost 4 bases and the J segment 7 bases; nucleotides outside the gene matches: 4. CDR3 DNA: TGTGCCAGCAGTTTCTATAGCGGGAGGAATGAGCAGTTCTTC. Translated, it gives CASSFYSGRNEQFF.

This clone was counted between two and nine times. This chain uses TRBV29-1 with TRBJ1-1; 10 bases line up with TRBD1. Germline-derived CDR1 and CDR2 are SQVTM and ANQGSEA. Trimming took 7 bases from V and 5 from J; bases not matched to a gene: 4. The CDR3 has 12 amino acids. The CDR3 here is CSGDRGRTEAFF. The CDR3 DNA sequence: TGCAGCGGAGACAGGGGGCGGACTGAAGCTTTCTTT.

V is TRBV9 and J is TRBJ2-7, with no clear D. The CDR3 runs to 15 residues. Germline CDR1 SGDLS, CDR2 YYNGEE. V was cut by 3 bases and J by 2 bases, with 15 bases left in between. As DNA, the CDR3 is TGTGCCAGCAGCGAACGAGACCAAAGCCCCTACGAGCAGTACTTC. The encoded protein is CASSERDQSPYEQYF.